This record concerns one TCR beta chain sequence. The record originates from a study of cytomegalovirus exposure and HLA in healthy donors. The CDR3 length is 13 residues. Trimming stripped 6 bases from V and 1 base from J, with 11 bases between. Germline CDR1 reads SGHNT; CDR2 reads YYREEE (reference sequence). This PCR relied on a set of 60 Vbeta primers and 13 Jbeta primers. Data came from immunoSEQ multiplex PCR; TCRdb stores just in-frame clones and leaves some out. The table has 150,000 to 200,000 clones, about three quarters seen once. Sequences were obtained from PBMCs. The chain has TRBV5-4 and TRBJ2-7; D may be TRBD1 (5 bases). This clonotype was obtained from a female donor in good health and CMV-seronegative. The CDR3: CASTTPGSYEQYF. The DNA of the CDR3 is TGTGCCAGCACCACCCCAGGGTCCTACGAGCAGTACTTC.